This T cell receptor beta chain was documented in a study of cytomegalovirus exposure and HLA in healthy donors. Study outcomes and limitations: Reports indicated that the classifier achieved high specificity and sensitivity in diagnosing cytomegalovirus status.

About this clone itself: What it binds is not known.

The CDR3 spans 14 residues. Losses at the gene ends were 6 bases for V and 4 bases for J; bases not matched to a gene: 4. CDR1 is SGHRS and CDR2 is YFSETQ in the germline V gene. This table comes from immunoSEQ multiplex PCR, and its TCRdb copy is limited to in-frame clones, with some not included. Here the sample spans about 240,000 clones, approximately 86% being singletons. The chain recombines TRBV5-1 with TRBJ2-1; TRBD2 matches at 10 bases. The sequencing sample was made of PBMCs. The receptor was derived from a woman aged 25-40 years in good health and CMV-seropositive. CDR3 residues: CASTASGGYNEQFF. DNA of the CDR3: TGCGCCAGCACGGCTAGCGGGGGTTACAATGAGCAGTTCTTC.